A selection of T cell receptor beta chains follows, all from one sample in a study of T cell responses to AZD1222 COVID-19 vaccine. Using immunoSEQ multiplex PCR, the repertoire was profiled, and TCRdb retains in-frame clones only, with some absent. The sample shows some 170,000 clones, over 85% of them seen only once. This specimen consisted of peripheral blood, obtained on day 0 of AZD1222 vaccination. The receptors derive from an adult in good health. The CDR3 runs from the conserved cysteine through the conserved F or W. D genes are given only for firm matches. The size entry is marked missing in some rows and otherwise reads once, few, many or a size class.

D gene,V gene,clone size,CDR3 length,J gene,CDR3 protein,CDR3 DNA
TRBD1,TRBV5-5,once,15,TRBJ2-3,CASSPPGQGIDTQYF,TGTGCCAGCAGCCCCCCCGGACAGGGGATAGATACGCAGTATTTT
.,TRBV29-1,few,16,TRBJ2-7,CSVESTDYSLVGEQYF,TGCAGCGTTGAGTCAACCGACTATAGTTTAGTTGGCGAGCAGTACTTC
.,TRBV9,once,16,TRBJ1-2,CASSVAAATTSGGYTF,TGTGCCAGCAGCGTAGCGGCAGCTACAACCTCCGGCGGCTACACCTTC
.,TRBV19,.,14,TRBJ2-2,CASSPGLVAGELFF,TGTGCCAGTAGTCCCGGCCTTGTAGCCGGGGAGCTGTTTTTT
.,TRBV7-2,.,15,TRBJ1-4,CASSLGTVSNEKLFF,TGTGCCAGCAGCTTAGGGACAGTATCTAATGAAAAACTGTTTTTT
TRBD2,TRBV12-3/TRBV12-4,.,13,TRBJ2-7,CASRTAGVGEQYF,TGTGCCAGCAGGACAGCGGGAGTAGGAGAGCAGTACTTC
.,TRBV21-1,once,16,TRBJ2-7,CASSKDPGTLLYEQYF,TGTGCCAGCAGCAAAGACCCCGGGACCCTACTCTACGAGCAGTACTTC
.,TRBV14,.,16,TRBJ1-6,CASSQARGAYNSPLHF,TGTGCCAGCAGCCAAGCTCGGGGCGCCTATAATTCACCCCTCCACTTT
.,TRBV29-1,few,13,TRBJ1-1,CSVENGGNTEAFF,TGCAGCGTTGAAAACGGGGGCAACACTGAAGCTTTCTTT
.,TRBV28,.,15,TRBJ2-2,CASSFSAPRGGELFF,TGTGCCAGCAGTTTTTCCGCCCCCCGGGGCGGGGAGCTGTTTTTT
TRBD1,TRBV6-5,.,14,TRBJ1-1,CASSYRTGETEAFF,TGTGCCAGCAGTTACAGGACAGGAGAAACTGAAGCTTTCTTT
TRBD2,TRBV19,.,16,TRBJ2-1,CASSARGLAGVSEQFF,TGTGCCAGTAGTGCCCGGGGGCTAGCGGGAGTGAGTGAGCAGTTCTTC
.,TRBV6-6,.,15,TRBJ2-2,CASSYRSSNTGELFF,TGTGCCAGCAGTTACCGGAGCTCTAACACCGGGGAGCTGTTTTTT